This T cell receptor beta chain is from a study of immune evolution from preneoplasia to lung adenocarcinoma. Study-wide findings and caveats: From normal lung to invasive adenocarcinoma, top clone frequencies appeared to decrease.

Each case's diagnosis was confirmed by two pathologists on H&E. TCRdb's copy holds only in-frame clones and misses some; the assay was immunoSEQ multiplex PCR. The table lists roughly 1,800 clones, over 65% of them singletons. There are 16 residues in the CDR3. With V trimmed by 1 base and J by 6 bases, 10 bases remained unmatched. In germline, CDR1 is SGHTA, CDR2 FQGNSA. Comment on this clone: Antigen specificity is unknown.

The chain uses TRBV7-2 and TRBJ2-5; 8 positions match TRBD2. The TCR comes from a person in their fifties with lung adenocarcinoma. Sequences were obtained from FFPE invasive lung adenocarcinoma tissue. In DNA form, the CDR3 reads TGTGCCAGCAGCTTAGTGACGGGGGGGCCGAGGCAGACCCAGTACTTC. This translates into CASSLVTGGPRQTQYF.